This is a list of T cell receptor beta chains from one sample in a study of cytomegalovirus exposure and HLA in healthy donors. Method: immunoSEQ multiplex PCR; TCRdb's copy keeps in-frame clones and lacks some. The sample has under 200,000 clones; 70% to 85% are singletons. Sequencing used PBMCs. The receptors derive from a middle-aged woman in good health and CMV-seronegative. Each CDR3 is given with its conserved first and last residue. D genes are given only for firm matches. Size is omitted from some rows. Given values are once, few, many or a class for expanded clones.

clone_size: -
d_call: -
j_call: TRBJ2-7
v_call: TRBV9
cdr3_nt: TGTGCCAGCAGCGTAGAGTCAGGACTTACCTACGAGCAGTACTTC
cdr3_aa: CASSVESGLTYEQYF

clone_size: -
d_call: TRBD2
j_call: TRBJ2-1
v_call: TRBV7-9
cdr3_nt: TGTGCCAGCAGACCCACCGCCCCGGGACTAGCGGGTTCCAATGAGCAGTTCTTC
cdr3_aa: CASRPTAPGLAGSNEQFF

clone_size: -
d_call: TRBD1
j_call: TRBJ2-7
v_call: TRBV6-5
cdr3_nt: TGTGCCAGCAAGGGGACAGGGAGCTACGAGCAGTACTTC
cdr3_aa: CASKGTGSYEQYF

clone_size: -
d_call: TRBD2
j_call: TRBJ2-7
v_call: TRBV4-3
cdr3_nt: TGCGCCAGCAGCCAAGAGGGACTAGCGGGGACCTACGAGCAGTACTTC
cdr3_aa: CASSQEGLAGTYEQYF

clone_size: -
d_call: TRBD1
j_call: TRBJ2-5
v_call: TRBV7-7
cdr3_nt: TGTGCTAGCAGTTACGGGACAGGGTTCTTGGGAGAGACCCAGTACTTC
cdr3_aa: CASSYGTGFLGETQYF

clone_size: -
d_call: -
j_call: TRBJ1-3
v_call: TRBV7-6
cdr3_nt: TGTGCCAGCAGCCCTCGCGTCGGAAACACCATATATTTT
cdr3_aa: CASSPRVGNTIYF

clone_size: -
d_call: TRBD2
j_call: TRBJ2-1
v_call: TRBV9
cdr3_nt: TGTGCCAGCAGCGCGCCTAGCGGACACCCCGAGGATGAGCAGTTCTTC
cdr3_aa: CASSAPSGHPEDEQFF

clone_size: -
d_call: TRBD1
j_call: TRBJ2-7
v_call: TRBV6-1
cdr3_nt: TGTGCCAGCCACCCAAGGGGGCCCGGCGAGCAGTACTTC
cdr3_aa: CASHPRGPGEQYF

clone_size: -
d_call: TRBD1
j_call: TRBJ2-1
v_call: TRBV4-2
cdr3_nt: TGTGCCAGCAGCCAAGATTCCCGGGACAGGGTCTACAATGAGCAGTTCTTC
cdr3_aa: CASSQDSRDRVYNEQFF

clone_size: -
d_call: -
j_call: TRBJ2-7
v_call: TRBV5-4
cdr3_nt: TGTGCCAGCAGCTTGGGCAGATCCTACGAGCAGTACTTC
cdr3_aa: CASSLGRSYEQYF

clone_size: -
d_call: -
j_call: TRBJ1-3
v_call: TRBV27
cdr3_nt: TGTGCCAGCAGTGCCCGGGACACAGGAAACACCATATATTTT
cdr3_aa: CASSARDTGNTIYF

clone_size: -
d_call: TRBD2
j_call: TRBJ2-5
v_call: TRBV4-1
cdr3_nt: TGCGCCAGCAGCCAAGATGGGCTAGCGGGAGGAGTTGGAGAGACCCAGTACTTC
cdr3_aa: CASSQDGLAGGVGETQYF

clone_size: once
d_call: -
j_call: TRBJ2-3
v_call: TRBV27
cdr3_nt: TGTGCCAGCCGCCTGGGGCGGCTCACAGATACGCAGTATTTT
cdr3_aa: CASRLGRLTDTQYF

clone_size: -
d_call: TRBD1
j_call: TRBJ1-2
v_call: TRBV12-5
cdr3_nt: TGTGCTAGCGGATCCGGGACAGACTATGGCTACACCTTC
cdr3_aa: CASGSGTDYGYTF

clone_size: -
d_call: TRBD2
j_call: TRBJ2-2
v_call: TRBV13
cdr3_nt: TGTGCCAGCAGCTCTTATGAGCTAGCGGGAGGGCCATGGACCGGGGAGCTGTTTTTT
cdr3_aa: CASSSYELAGGPWTGELFF

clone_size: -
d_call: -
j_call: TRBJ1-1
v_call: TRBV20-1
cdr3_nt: TGCAGTGCTACCCGGGGAACTGAAGCTTTCTTT
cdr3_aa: CSATRGTEAFF

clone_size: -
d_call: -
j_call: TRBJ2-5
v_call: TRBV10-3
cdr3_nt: TGTGCCATCAGTGAGTCGGCAGGGGAAGAGACCCAGTACTTC
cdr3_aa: CAISESAGEETQYF

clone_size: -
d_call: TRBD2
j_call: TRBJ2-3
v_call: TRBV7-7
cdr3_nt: TGTGCTAGCAGCTCACTAGCGGGAGGGCCGGATACGCAGTATTTT
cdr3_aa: CASSSLAGGPDTQYF

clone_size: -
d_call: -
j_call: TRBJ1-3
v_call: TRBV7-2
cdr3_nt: TGTGCCAGCAGCCTACGGACAGAGCAAGGAAACACCATATATTTT
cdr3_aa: CASSLRTEQGNTIYF

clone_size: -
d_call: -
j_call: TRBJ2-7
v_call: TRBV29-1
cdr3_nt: TGCAGCGTTGAAGATCAGGGTTCCTACGAGCAGTACTTC
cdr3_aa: CSVEDQGSYEQYF

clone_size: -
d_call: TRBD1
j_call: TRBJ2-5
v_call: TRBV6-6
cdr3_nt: TGTGCCAGCAGTTACACGACAGGGGGTAGTCAAGAGACCCAGTACTTC
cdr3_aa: CASSYTTGGSQETQYF

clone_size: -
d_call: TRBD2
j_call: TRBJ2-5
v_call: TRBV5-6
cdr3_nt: TGTGCCAGCAGCTTCGGGGGGGATAGAGAGACCCAGTACTTC
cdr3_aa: CASSFGGDRETQYF

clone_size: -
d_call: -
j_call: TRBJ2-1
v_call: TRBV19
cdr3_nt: TGTGCCACCCAGAGTCCTCAGTTTGGGAGAGACAATGAGCAGTTCTTC
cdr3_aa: CATQSPQFGRDNEQFF

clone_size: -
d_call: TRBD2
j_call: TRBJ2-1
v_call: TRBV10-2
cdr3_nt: TGCGCCAGCAGTGCGGCGGGGGGGTTTTATGATGAGCAGTTCTTC
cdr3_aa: CASSAAGGFYDEQFF

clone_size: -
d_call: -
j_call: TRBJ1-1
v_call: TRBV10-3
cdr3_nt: TGTGCCATCGGCGAGGCGGGGGCGGGCACTGAAGCTTTCTTT
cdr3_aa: CAIGEAGAGTEAFF

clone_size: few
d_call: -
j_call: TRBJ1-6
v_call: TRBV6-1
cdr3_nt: TGTGCCAGCAGTGAAGACAGGGATTCACCCCTCCACTTT
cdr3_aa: CASSEDRDSPLHF

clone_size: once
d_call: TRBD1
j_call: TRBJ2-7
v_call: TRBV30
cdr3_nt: TGTGCCTGGAGTTCGGGGACAGGGGGTCACGAGCAGTACTTC
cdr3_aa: CAWSSGTGGHEQYF

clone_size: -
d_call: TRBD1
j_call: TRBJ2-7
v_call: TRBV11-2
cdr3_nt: TGTGCCAGCAGCTTATACAGGGGGCCCTACGAGCAGTACTTC
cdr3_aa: CASSLYRGPYEQYF

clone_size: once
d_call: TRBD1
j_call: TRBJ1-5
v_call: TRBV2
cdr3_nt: TGTGCCAGCAGGGACAGGGGATCGGGTAGCAATCAGCCCCAGCATTTT
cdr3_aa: CASRDRGSGSNQPQHF

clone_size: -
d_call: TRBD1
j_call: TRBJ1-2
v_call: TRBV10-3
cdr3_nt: TGTGCCACCCAACCTAGACAGGGGTGCTTGTGCACCTTC
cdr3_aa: CATQPRQGCLCTF

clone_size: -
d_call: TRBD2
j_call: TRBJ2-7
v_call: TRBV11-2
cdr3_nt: TGTGCCAGCAACCTTAGCCCCGCGGGGGGCACCTACGAGCAGTACTTC
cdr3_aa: CASNLSPAGGTYEQYF

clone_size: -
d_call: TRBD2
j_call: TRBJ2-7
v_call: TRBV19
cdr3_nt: TGTGCCAGTAGTCCATTGCTAGCGGGGCTAAGGGACGAGCAGTACTTC
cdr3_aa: CASSPLLAGLRDEQYF

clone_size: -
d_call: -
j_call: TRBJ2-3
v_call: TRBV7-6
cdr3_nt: TGTGCCAGCAGCTTTCTAGGACAGGATACGCAGTATTTT
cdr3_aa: CASSFLGQDTQYF

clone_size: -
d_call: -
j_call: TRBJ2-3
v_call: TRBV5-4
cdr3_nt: TGTGCCAGCAGCCCGGGGGGCGGAAGCACAGATACGCAGTATTTT
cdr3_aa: CASSPGGGSTDTQYF

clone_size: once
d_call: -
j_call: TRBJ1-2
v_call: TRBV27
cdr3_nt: TGTGCCAGCAGGCCAACCGGGGGGAGGTTGTTCTCGGGCTACACCTTC
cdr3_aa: CASRPTGGRLFSGYTF

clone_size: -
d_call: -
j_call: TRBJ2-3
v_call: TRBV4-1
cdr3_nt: TGCGCCAGCAGCCAAGATCGGAGCTCGCCTAGCACAGATACGCAGTATTTT
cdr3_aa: CASSQDRSSPSTDTQYF

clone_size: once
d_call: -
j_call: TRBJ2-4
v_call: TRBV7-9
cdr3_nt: TGTGCCAGCAGCTTAGACAGGAGCAAAAACATTCAGTACTTC
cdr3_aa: CASSLDRSKNIQYF

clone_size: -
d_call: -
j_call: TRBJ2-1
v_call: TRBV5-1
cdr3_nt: TGCGCCAGCAGCTTTACAGGCCCACACAATGAGCAGTTCTTC
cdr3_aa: CASSFTGPHNEQFF

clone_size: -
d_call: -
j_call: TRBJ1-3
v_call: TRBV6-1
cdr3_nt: TGTGCCAGCAGTGAACACAGGTTCTCTGGAAACACCATATATTTT
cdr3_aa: CASSEHRFSGNTIYF

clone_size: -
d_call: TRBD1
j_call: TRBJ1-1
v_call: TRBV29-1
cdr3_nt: TGCAGCGTGACAAGGGACAGGGCGAACACTGAAGCTTTCTTT
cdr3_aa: CSVTRDRANTEAFF